The 14 T cell receptor beta chains listed next were all sequenced from one sample in a study of monozygotic twins with inflammatory bowel disease. From the 5' RACE reads, TCRdb lists one entry per CDR3 protein and no DNA. In total, the table holds fewer than 450,000 distinct CDR3 sequences. Source material: blood. All receptors derive from a human donor with ulcerative colitis or Crohn's disease, or a healthy co-twin of an affected twin (not recorded which).

This chain links TRBV28 with TRBJ1-2; TCRdb designates TRBD1, a call that cannot be tested without DNA. In germline, CDR1 is MDHEN, CDR2 SYDVKM. The CDR3 is 14 residues long. The CDR3: CASSWNRGHYGYTF.

V usage is TRBV3-1 and J usage is TRBJ1-6. Germline lookup yields CDR1 LGHDT and CDR2 YNNKEL (reference sequence). This CDR3 comprises 13 residues. CDR3 in amino acids: CASSPLENSPLHF.

The chain employs TRBV24-1 and TRBJ2-2. Germline assignment: CDR1 KGHDR and CDR2 SFDVKD. CDR3 length equals 14 residues. CDR3 sequence reads: CATSDLENTGELFF.

The chain uses TRBV7-3 and TRBJ2-3; lacking DNA, the TRBD2 call made by TCRdb goes unchecked. This CDR3 is 16 amino acids long. Germline CDR1 reads SGHTA; CDR2 reads FQGTGA. The CDR3 loop is CASSPAPGLAGGAQYF.

The gene calls are TRBV20-1 and TRBJ2-1; TCRdb gives TRBD2 as the D gene, but with no DNA this cannot be confirmed. The CDR3 is made up of 20 amino acids. Per the germline V gene, CDR1 is DFQATT and CDR2 is SNEGSKA (reference sequence). CDR3 sequence reads: CSASHIPGLAGHGPYNEQFF.

The rearrangement links TRBV20-1 to TRBJ2-4; without DNA, the TCRdb call of TRBD1 cannot be checked. Germline assignment: CDR1 DFQATT and CDR2 SNEGSKA (reference sequence). The CDR3 spans 13 residues. This CDR3 reads CSAPGALKNIQYF.

This rearrangement joins TRBV28 to TRBJ2-3; the D call of TRBD2 rests on TCRdb alone, since no DNA is present to check it. CDR1 and CDR2 (germline): MDHEN, SYDVKM. CDR3 size: 14 residues. CDR3 in amino acids: CASSLIGGIDTQYF.

J is TRBJ1-1 and V is TRBV7-3. CDR1 SGHTA and CDR2 FQGTGA come from the germline V gene. This CDR3 is 15 amino acids long. CDR3 protein: CASSLTASVNTEAFF.

This chain uses TRBV4-2 with TRBJ1-5. CDR3 length: 14 amino acids. In germline, CDR1 is LGHNA, CDR2 YNFKEQ. This CDR3 is CASSQAHYNQPQHF.

V is TRBV7-2 and J is TRBJ1-6. Looked up from germline, CDR1 is SGHTA and CDR2 is FQGNSA. The CDR3 consists of 14 residues. The CDR3 region is CASSQDTYNSPLHF.

The V and J genes are TRBV25-1 and TRBJ1-3; absent DNA, TCRdb's TRBD1 call cannot be checked. Germline CDR1 MGHDK, CDR2 SYGVNS. This CDR3 is built from 15 residues. This CDR3 is CASLGTETGGNTIYF.

The chain couples TRBV27 to TRBJ1-1; without DNA, the TCRdb call of TRBD1 cannot be checked. The CDR3 runs to 18 residues. Germline CDR1 reads MNHEY; CDR2 reads SMNVEV (reference sequence). This CDR3 is CASSLNSPGQGKNTEAFF.

The chain has TRBV6-1 and TRBJ1-1; TCRdb outputs TRBD1, but without DNA this stays unchecked. This CDR3 comprises 14 residues. The germline CDR1 and CDR2 sequences are MNHNS and SASEGT. The CDR3 here is CASSRDRGMTEAFF.

The chain carries TRBV10-2 and TRBJ2-2; the TCRdb call, TRBD1, lacks DNA for checking. Germline V gene lookup returns CDR1 WSHSY and CDR2 SAAADI. The CDR3 has 13 amino acids. CDR3 loop: CASRYSGTGELFF.